The T cell receptor beta chain described here comes from a study of blood T cell repertoires in COVID-19. TCRdb's table, derived via immunoSEQ multiplex PCR, lists solely in-frame clones and lacks some. The sample holds approximately 360,000 clones, around 90% seen once. The length of the CDR3 is 13 residues. Per germline, CDR1 LNHDA and CDR2 SQIVND (reference sequence). V was clipped by 2 bases and J by 4 bases, with 5 bases between them. The origin of this receptor is a man between 18 and 29 years old with active or convalescent COVID-19. This rearrangement joins TRBV19 to TRBJ1-4, with D uncertain. Sequencing input: peripheral blood. CDR3 amino acids: CASSIPRNEKLFF. The CDR3 bases are TGTGCCAGTAGTATACCCCGTAATGAAAAACTGTTTTTT. The whole variable domain, remainder taken from reference TRBV19 and TRBJ1-4, is DGGITQSPKYLFRKEGQNVTLSCEQNLNHDAMYWYRQDPGQGLRLIYYSQIVNDFQKGDIAEGYSVSREKKESFPLTVTSAQKNPTAFYLCASSIPRNEKLFFGSGTQLSVL.